This TCR beta chain is drawn from a study of blood T cell repertoires in COVID-19 (dated by TCRdb to the early 2020s). Notes on the research overall: Samples covering the acute and convalescent phases of COVID-19 were provided by collaborators in the United States, Italy and Spain. The material from the prospective study consisted of cDNA or gDNA derived from T cells, B-cell-depleted T cells, or PBMCs. Nearly every sample came with metadata listing a de-identified subject ID, COVID-19 status, age in years and sex. Samples came from the ongoing ImmuneRACE study (first 160 participants) plus 1,254 subjects from 6 global collaborators. The repertoires were released in a freely available public database intended as a resource for research on the immune response to SARS-CoV-2. Subjects who had been exposed to COVID-19, were actively infected with it, or had recovered from it provided the deeply sampled blood TCRbeta repertoires that made up the dataset. Where available, HLA class I and class II types were taken from metadata supplied by the sample provider and were not determined by assay-based typing.

The paper's findings and limits, for the study overall: The amount of clinical and demographic metadata varied by source and participant and was provided uncurated.

TCRbeta CDR3 regions were amplified from genomic DNA using the immunoSEQ Assay, a bias-controlled multiplex PCR. The authors' pipeline ran thus. Nucleated cell counts per sample were estimated from amplification of reference gene primers within the assay. To quantify the absolute abundance of each unique TCRbeta CDR3 rearrangement, sequence reads were collapsed and filtered. For each sample, productive Simpson clonality was calculated as the square root of Simpson's diversity index over productive rearrangements. The source is immuneACCESS, and TCRdb retained only in-frame sequences with V and J called. Part of the clones is not carried over; for the studies checked, unresolved V genes explain less than half of this, and the remainder is unexplained. That table is the source of V, J and clone size, and D and trimming were worked out from the DNA. Present in this sample are 150,000 to 180,000 clones, around nine tenths of which were seen just once. Around 2.5% of the sample belongs to the ten largest clones.

The CDR3 starts with the cysteine, ends with the phenylalanine, and has 15 residues. Kept here is only the CDR3 DNA, which spans 45 bases and is read in frame from base 1. Trimming leaves V shorter by 5 bases and J shorter by 3 bases, with the junction holding 5 bases beyond the gene matches. CDR1 ENHRY and CDR2 SYGVKD were looked up in the germline V gene. Regarding this clone: Its recognized antigen is unknown. Base qualities are not at hand, and no much larger clone is one base apart.

The collaborating institutions used their own protocols to collect whole blood in K2EDTA tubes. Collaborator samples were shipped for TCRbeta analysis as frozen whole blood, isolated PBMCs, or DNA extracted from either sample type. This TCR derives from a woman in her sixties or seventies with acute or convalescent COVID-19. The chain links TRBV10-3 with TRBJ1-1, with 11 junctional bases fitting TRBD1. The specimen was peripheral blood. The CDR3 reads as follows: CAISTLGQGDTEAFF. The bases are TGTGCCATCAGTACATTGGGACAGGGGGACACTGAAGCTTTCTTT.